Listed here are 23 T cell receptor beta chains from one sample, sequenced in a study of blood T cell repertoires in COVID-19. Measured with immunoSEQ multiplex PCR; TCRdb has only the in-frame clones, and not every one. Here the sample spans more than 85,000 clones, roughly 80% being singletons. The sample comprised peripheral blood. The receptor source for this set is a woman aged 60-75 years with acute or convalescent COVID-19.

The chain recombines TRBV9 with TRBJ1-2; no clear D. Trimming shortened V by 3 bases and J by 4 bases, and 4 bases separated the two germline ends. Germline loops: CDR1 SGDLS, CDR2 YYNGEE. The CDR3 runs to 11 residues. The DNA of the CDR3 is TGTGCCAGCAGCGCGGGCTATGGCTACACCTTC. Translating gives CASSAGYGYTF.

Concerning this clone itself: The identical CDR3 is also encoded by other nucleotide sequences in the sample. J is TRBJ1-6 and V is TRBV28, with 7 bases that match TRBD1. CDR1 and CDR2 from the germline V gene are MDHEN and SYDVKM. The V gene end was trimmed by 6 bases and the J gene end by 7 bases; junction bases not matched to a gene: 6. CDR3 length: 14 residues. This chain's CDR3 is CASSPGQENSPLHF. As DNA, the CDR3 is TGTGCCAGCAGCCCCGGACAGGAGAATTCACCCCTCCACTTT.

The V call is TRBV12-5, the J call TRBJ1-1; no clear D gene. Trimming took 4 bases from V and 7 from J, leaving 10 bases between them. CDR3 length: 12 residues. Germline CDR1 LGHNT, CDR2 FRNRAP. CDR3 nucleotides: TGTGCTAGTGGTTCGCTCTACTATGAAGCTTTCTTT. Its translation: CASGSLYYEAFF.

The chain uses TRBV30 and TRBJ1-4; D gene ambiguous. Germline CDR1 and CDR2: GTSNPN and SVGIG (reference sequence). This CDR3 region has 15 residues. Trimming stripped 3 bases from V and 6 bases from J, with 17 bases between. CDR3 nucleotides: TGTGCCTGGAGATTACAGTTTTTCCAGGATGAAAAACTGTTTTTT. Its translation: CAWRLQFFQDEKLFF.

This sequence joins TRBV7-6 and TRBJ1-6; D possibly corresponds to TRBD1 (5 bases). Trimming pared 4 bases from V and 4 bases from J, leaving 11 bases between. This CDR3 spans 15 amino acids. Germline V CDR1 and CDR2: SGHVS, FNYEAQ. The CDR3 DNA is TGTGCCAGCAGCTCAGGGTTGGGATATAATTCACCCCTCCACTTT. Translated, it gives CASSSGLGYNSPLHF.

In DNA, the CDR3 is TGTGCCAGCTCACCGCTCCTCGTATCGGGGGGCACAGATACGCAGTATTTT. This codes for CASSPLLVSGGTDTQYF. The chain employs TRBV18 and TRBJ2-3; a possible D gene is TRBD2 (6 bases). Germline V gene lookup returns CDR1 KGHSH and CDR2 LQKENI. Deletions cut 3 bases from V and 1 base from J, with 17 bases between. CDR3 length: 17 residues.

This clone came up a few times. V gene TRBV6-6 combines with J gene TRBJ2-7; tentative D call: TRBD2 (5 bases). The V gene's germline CDR1 is MNHNY and CDR2 SVGAGI (reference sequence). Trimming took 10 bases from V and 2 from J, leaving 18 bases between them. The CDR3 has 14 amino acids. The CDR3 DNA sequence: TGTGCCACGACGGTCTCCCCCGGGGCCTACGAGCAGTACTTC. Protein: CATTVSPGAYEQYF.

This rearrangement joins TRBV4-1 to TRBJ1-3, with a weak D call TRBD1 (6 bases). The CDR3 length is 15 residues. The ends were cut back, 1 base at V and 3 bases at J, with 10 bases in the middle. The V gene's germline CDR1 is MGHRA and CDR2 YSYEKL. CDR3 DNA sequence: TGCGCCAGCAGCCAAGGACAGGTACTTGGAAACACCATATATTTT. It translates to CASSQGQVLGNTIYF.

The chain carries TRBV30 and TRBJ2-3, with D perhaps matching TRBD2 (6 bases). V lost 2 bases and J 1 base, leaving 10 bases between the germline ends. The CDR3 sequence is 14 residues long. From germline, CDR1 is GTSNPN and CDR2 SVGIG (reference sequence). The CDR3 DNA is TGTGCCTGGAGTAGGGGCGGGGGCACAGATACGCAGTATTTT. Translating it yields CAWSRGGGTDTQYF.

CDR3 loop: CASSQYSGNTIYF. CDR3 in DNA: TGTGCCAGCAGCCAGTACTCTGGAAACACCATATATTTT. The chain has TRBV7-9 and TRBJ1-3, with no clear D. V was pared by 5 bases and J by 0 bases, with 5 bases between. From germline, CDR1 is SEHNR and CDR2 FQNEAQ (reference sequence). The CDR3 contains 13 residues. Full variable domain (remainder filled in from reference TRBV7-9 and TRBJ1-3): DTGVSQNPRHKITKRGQNVTFRCDPISEHNRLYWYRQTLGQGPEFLTYFQNEAQLEKSRLLSDRFSAERPKGSFSTLEIQRTEQGDSAMYLCASSQYSGNTIYFGEGSWLTVV.

This sequence joins TRBV30 and TRBJ1-1; unclear D gene. Germline CDR1 and CDR2: GTSNPN and SVGIG (reference sequence). This CDR3 has 10 amino acids. Between the trimmed V and J ends, which lost 8 bases and 10 bases, there was a span of 14 bases. The CDR3 nucleotides read TGTGCCGGGTACCGGGGTGGAGCTTTCTTT. This encodes CAGYRGGAFF. Drawing the rest from reference TRBV30 and TRBJ1-1, the complete variable domain is SQTIHQWPATLVQPVGSPLSLECTVEGTSNPNLYWYRQAAGRGLQLLFYSVGIGQISSEVPQNLSASRPQDRQFILSSKKLLLSDSGFYLCAGYRGGAFFGQGTRLTVV.

The rearrangement links TRBV2 to TRBJ1-5; no clear D. CDR3 size: 13 residues. Trimming took 7 bases from V and 0 from J, leaving 7 bases between them. Germline assignment: CDR1 SNHLY and CDR2 FYNNEI. CDR3 sequence (DNA): TGTGCCAGCACTACAGATAGCAATCAGCCCCAGCATTTT. It codes for CASTTDSNQPQHF.

This clone was counted between two and nine times. The chain employs TRBV2 and TRBJ1-5; D is undetermined. The CDR3 is 13 residues long. The ends were cut back, 7 bases at V and 4 bases at J, with 11 bases in the middle. CDR1 SNHLY and CDR2 FYNNEI come from the germline V gene. The CDR3 region is CASTVQANQPQHF. CDR3 DNA sequence: TGTGCCAGCACGGTGCAGGCTAATCAGCCCCAGCATTTT.

The chain employs TRBV2 and TRBJ2-7, with 8 bases fitting TRBD2. Trimming took 0 bases from V and 5 from J; bases not matched to a gene: 3. CDR3 length equals 14 residues. Germline V gives CDR1 SNHLY, CDR2 FYNNEI. The CDR3 DNA sequence: TGTGCCAGCAGTGAAGCTAGCGGGGTCCACGAGCAGTACTTC. Residues: CASSEASGVHEQYF.

This CDR3 is CASSMTGGTEAFF. CDR3 nucleotides: TGTGCCAGCAGTATGACAGGTGGCACTGAAGCTTTCTTT. The chain carries TRBV2 and TRBJ1-1; a weak D match, TRBD1 (6 bases). This CDR3 has 13 amino acids. Per the germline V gene, CDR1 is SNHLY and CDR2 is FYNNEI. V lost 5 bases and J lost 4, with 11 bases in between.

The chain recombines TRBV28 with TRBJ1-5; D is undetermined. From germline, CDR1 is MDHEN and CDR2 SYDVKM. The CDR3 has 12 amino acids. Trimming took 8 bases from V and 1 from J, leaving 6 bases between them. In DNA, the CDR3 is TGTGCCAGCCGGAGGAGCAATCAGCCCCAGCATTTT. Translation: CASRRSNQPQHF.

The chain combines TRBV9 with TRBJ2-1; 9 bases match TRBD1. The CDR3 is 16 amino acids. V gave up 0 bases and J gave up 0 bases; unmatched junction bases: 1. From germline, CDR1 is SGDLS and CDR2 YYNGEE. The CDR3 DNA follows: TGTGCCAGCAGCGTAGAGGGACAGGGCTCCTACAATGAGCAGTTCTTC. Its translation: CASSVEGQGSYNEQFF. The whole variable domain, filled in from reference TRBV9 and TRBJ2-1, reads DSGVTQTPKHLITATGQRVTLRCSPRSGDLSVYWYQQSLDQGLQFLIQYYNGEERAKGNILERFSAQQFPDLHSELNLSSLELGDSALYFCASSVEGQGSYNEQFFGPGTRLTVL.

The CDR3 protein is CASSHLLASNTGELFF. The CDR3 DNA reads as TGTGCCAGCAGCCATCTGTTAGCGTCGAACACCGGGGAGCTGTTTTTT. This rearrangement joins TRBV4-2 to TRBJ2-2, with D possibly TRBD2 on 5 matching bases. The CDR3 has 16 residues. Trimming removed 3 bases from V and 0 bases from J, with 11 bases in between. In germline, CDR1 is LGHNA, CDR2 YNFKEQ.

The CDR3 nucleotides are TGTGCCAGCAGCTTGGTAGGGAGCGAGCAGTACTTC. Protein product: CASSLVGSEQYF. The J gene is TRBJ2-7, the V gene TRBV5-5; maybe TRBD2 (5 bases). Per germline, CDR1 SGHKS and CDR2 YYEKEE (reference sequence). The CDR3 totals 12 residues. V dropped 0 bases and J dropped 6 bases, with 7 bases sitting between them.

The chain links TRBV18 to TRBJ1-2, with 7 bases that match TRBD1. After removal of 2 bases from V and 6 bases from J, the junction contained 15 bases not matched to a gene. Germline V gene lookup returns CDR1 KGHSH and CDR2 LQKENI. The CDR3 sequence is 17 residues long. CDR3 coding DNA: TGTGCCAGCTCACCAGTGGCGGCAGGGGGTTCTGGGGATGGCTACACCTTC. Encoded protein: CASSPVAAGGSGDGYTF.

The chain uses TRBV18 and TRBJ2-5; the D is unclear. The CDR3 totals 11 residues. V gave up 8 bases and J gave up 3 bases, with 7 bases separating them. Germline-derived CDR1 and CDR2 are KGHSH and LQKENI. CDR3 coding DNA: TGTGCCAGCCGATCGGAAGAGACCCAGTACTTC. Translation: CASRSEETQYF.

The chain combines TRBV6-2 or TRBV6-3 with TRBJ2-7, with D perhaps matching TRBD2 (5 bases). V lost 3 bases and J lost 3, with 18 bases in between. This CDR3 has 16 residues. In germline, CDR1 is MNHEY, CDR2 SVGEGT. The CDR3 nucleotides read TGTGCCAGCAGTTATTTCTCTGGACCGGGAATCTACGAGCAGTACTTC. Translated, it gives CASSYFSGPGIYEQYF.

The rearrangement uses TRBV9 and TRBJ1-2; D is ambiguous. The CDR3 loop spans 15 amino acids. The germline CDR1 and CDR2 sequences are SGDLS and YYNGEE. Deletions cut 2 bases from V and 0 bases from J, with 11 bases between. The CDR3 sequence is CASSVRPDSNYGYTF. CDR3 coding DNA: TGTGCCAGCAGCGTCAGGCCAGATTCTAACTATGGCTACACCTTC.